This TCR beta chain stems from a study of cytomegalovirus exposure and HLA in healthy donors. On this clone itself: Its antigen remains unidentified.

Regarding the study as a whole: Previous analysis showed most TCR beta V segments were productive about 87% or about 30% of the time. Researchers reported that a few CMV-associated chains were confirmed in vitro as CMV antigen-specific. Reportedly, fewer N-insertions than the approximately 700-donor mean appeared in an Asian-associated ancestry cluster in a later analysis.

The germline V gene has CDR1 WSHSY and CDR2 SAAADI. The junction had 8 bases not matched to a gene; V was cut back by 2 bases and J by 5 bases. The length of the CDR3 is 15 residues. The primer mix had 60 Vbeta and 13 Jbeta primers. Profiling relied on immunoSEQ multiplex PCR, and the TCRdb table lists in-frame clones only, not all of them. The sample consists of about 150,000 clones, about 80% of them appearing once. The chain has TRBV10-2 and TRBJ2-7; 8 positions match TRBD2. The sequenced sample consisted of PBMCs. The clonotype was recovered from a woman in her thirties or forties in good health and CMV-seronegative. The CDR3 loop reads CASSEGSGGSHEQYF. For the CDR3, the DNA is TGCGCCAGCAGTGAGGGGAGCGGGGGTTCCCACGAGCAGTACTTC.